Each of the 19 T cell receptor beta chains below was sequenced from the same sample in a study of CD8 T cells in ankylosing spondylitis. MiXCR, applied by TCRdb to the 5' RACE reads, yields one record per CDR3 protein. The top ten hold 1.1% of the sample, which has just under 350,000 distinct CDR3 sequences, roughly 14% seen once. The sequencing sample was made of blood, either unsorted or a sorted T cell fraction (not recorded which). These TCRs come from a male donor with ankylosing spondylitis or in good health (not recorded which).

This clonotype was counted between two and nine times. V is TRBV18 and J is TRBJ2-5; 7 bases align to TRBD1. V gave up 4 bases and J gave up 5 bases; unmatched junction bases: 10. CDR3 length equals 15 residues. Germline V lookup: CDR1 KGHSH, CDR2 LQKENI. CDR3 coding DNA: TGTGCCAGCTCACTATCCGACAGGGTGTGGGAGACCCAGTACTTC. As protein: CASSLSDRVWETQYF.

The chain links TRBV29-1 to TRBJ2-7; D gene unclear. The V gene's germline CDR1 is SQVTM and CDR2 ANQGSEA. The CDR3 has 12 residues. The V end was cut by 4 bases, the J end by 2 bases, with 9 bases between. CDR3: CSVGTDPYEQYF. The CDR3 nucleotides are TGCAGCGTTGGAACAGACCCCTACGAGCAGTACTTC.

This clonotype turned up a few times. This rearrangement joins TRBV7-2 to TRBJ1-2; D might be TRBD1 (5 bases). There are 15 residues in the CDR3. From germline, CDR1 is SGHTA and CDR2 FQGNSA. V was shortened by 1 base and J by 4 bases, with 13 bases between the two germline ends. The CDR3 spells CASSLDGGRLYGYTF. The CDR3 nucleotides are TGTGCCAGCAGCTTAGACGGGGGACGGCTCTATGGCTACACCTTC. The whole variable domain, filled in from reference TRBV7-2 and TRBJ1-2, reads GAGVSQSPSNKVTEKGKDVELRCDPISGHTALYWYRQSLGQGLEFLIYFQGNSAPDKSGLPSDRFSAERTGGSVSTLTIQRTQQEDSAVYLCASSLDGGRLYGYTFGSGTRLTVV.

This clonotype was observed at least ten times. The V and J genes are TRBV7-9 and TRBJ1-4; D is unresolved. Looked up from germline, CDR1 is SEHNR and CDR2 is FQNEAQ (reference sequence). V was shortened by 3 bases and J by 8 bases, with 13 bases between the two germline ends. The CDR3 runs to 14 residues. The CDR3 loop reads CASSLTGGLEKLFF. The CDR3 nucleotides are TGTGCCAGCAGCTTGACCGGAGGACTCGAAAAACTGTTTTTT.

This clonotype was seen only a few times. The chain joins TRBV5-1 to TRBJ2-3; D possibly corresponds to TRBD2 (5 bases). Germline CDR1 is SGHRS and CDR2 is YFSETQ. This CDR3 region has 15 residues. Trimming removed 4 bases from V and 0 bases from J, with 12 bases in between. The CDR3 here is CASSTVASSTDTQYF. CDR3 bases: TGCGCCAGCAGCACCGTAGCGTCTAGCACAGATACGCAGTATTTT.

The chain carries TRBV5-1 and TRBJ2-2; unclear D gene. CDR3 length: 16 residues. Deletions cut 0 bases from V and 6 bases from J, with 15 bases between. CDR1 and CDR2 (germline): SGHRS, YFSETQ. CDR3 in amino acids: CASSLELPGNPGELFF. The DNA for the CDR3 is TGCGCCAGCAGCTTGGAGCTCCCGGGTAATCCCGGGGAGCTGTTTTTT.

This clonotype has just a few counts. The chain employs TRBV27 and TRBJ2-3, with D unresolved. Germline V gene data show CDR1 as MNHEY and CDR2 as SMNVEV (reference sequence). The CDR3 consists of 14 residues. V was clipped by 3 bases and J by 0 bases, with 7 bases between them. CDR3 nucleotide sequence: TGTGCCAGCAGTTTTTACGGTAGCACAGATACGCAGTATTTT. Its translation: CASSFYGSTDTQYF.

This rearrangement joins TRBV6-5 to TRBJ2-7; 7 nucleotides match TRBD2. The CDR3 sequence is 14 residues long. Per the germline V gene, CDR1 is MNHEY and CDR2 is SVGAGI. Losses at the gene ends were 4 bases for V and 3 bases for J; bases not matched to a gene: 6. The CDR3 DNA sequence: TGTGCCAGCAGTTCCCCAGCGGGGTACTACGAGCAGTACTTC. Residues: CASSSPAGYYEQYF.

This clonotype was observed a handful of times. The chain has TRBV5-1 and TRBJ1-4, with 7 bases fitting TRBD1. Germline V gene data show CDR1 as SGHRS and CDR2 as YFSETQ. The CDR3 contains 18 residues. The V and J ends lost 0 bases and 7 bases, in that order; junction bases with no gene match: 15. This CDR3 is CASSLGGTANSRTEKLFF. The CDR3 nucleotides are TGCGCCAGCAGCTTGGGAGGGACAGCCAACTCGCGGACTGAAAAACTGTTTTTT.

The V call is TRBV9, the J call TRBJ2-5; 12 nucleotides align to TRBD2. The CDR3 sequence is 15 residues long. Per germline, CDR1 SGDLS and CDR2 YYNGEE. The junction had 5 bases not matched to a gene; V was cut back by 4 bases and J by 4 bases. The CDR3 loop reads CASSILAGGRETQYF. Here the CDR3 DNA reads TGTGCCAGCAGCATACTAGCGGGGGGCCGAGAGACCCAGTACTTC.

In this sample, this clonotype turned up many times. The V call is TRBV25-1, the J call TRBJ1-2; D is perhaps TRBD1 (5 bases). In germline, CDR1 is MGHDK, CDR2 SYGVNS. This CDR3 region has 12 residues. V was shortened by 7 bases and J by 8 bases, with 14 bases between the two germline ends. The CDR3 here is CASTQGEGGYTF. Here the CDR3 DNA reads TGTGCCAGCACCCAAGGGGAGGGCGGCTACACCTTC.

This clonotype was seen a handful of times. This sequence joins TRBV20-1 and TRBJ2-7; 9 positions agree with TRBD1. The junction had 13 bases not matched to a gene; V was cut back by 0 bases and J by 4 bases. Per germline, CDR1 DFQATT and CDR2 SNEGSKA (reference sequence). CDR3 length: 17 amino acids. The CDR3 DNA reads TGCAGTGCTAGAGATACTTCCTTCGGACAGGGGTCATACGAGCAGTACTTC. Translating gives CSARDTSFGQGSYEQYF.

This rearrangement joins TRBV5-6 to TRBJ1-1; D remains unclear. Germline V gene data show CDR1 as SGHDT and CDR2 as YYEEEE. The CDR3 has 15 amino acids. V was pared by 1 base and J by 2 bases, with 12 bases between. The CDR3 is CASSLMMAGNTEAFF. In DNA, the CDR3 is TGTGCCAGCAGCTTGATGATGGCAGGTAACACTGAAGCTTTCTTT.

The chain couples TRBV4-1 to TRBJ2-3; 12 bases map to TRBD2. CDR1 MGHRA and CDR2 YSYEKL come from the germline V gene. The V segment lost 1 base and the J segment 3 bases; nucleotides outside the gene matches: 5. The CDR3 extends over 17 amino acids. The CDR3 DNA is TGCGCCAGCAGCCAAGCCCCTAGCGGGGGGGCGACAGATACGCAGTATTTT. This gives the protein CASSQAPSGGATDTQYF.

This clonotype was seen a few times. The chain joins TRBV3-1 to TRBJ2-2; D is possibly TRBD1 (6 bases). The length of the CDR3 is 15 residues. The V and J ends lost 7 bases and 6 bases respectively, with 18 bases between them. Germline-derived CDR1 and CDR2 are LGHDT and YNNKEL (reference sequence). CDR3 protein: CASTPTGYSAGELFF. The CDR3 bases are TGTGCCAGCACCCCGACAGGATATTCGGCCGGGGAGCTGTTTTTT.

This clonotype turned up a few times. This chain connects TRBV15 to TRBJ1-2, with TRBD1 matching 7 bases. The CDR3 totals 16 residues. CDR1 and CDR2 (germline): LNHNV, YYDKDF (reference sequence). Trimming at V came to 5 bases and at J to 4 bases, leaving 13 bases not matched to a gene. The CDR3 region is CATSGAQGRSPYGYTF. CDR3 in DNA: TGTGCCACCAGCGGGGCACAGGGGAGATCCCCCTATGGCTACACCTTC.

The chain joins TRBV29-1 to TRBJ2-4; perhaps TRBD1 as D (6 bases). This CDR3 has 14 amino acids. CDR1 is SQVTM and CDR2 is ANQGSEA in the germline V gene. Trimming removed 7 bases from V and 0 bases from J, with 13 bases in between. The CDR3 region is CSAVGRGAKNIQYF. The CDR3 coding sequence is TGCAGCGCTGTAGGCAGGGGAGCCAAAAACATTCAGTACTTC.

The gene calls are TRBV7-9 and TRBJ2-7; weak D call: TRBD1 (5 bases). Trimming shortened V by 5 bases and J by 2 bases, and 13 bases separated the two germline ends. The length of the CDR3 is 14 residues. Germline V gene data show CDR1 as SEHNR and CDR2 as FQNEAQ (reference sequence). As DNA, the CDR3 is TGTGCCAGCAGCCCATCTGGGGCCGCCTACGAGCAGTACTTC. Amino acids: CASSPSGAAYEQYF. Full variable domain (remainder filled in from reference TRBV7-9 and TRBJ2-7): DTGVSQNPRHKITKRGQNVTFRCDPISEHNRLYWYRQTLGQGPEFLTYFQNEAQLEKSRLLSDRFSAERPKGSFSTLEIQRTEQGDSAMYLCASSPSGAAYEQYFGPGTRLTVT.

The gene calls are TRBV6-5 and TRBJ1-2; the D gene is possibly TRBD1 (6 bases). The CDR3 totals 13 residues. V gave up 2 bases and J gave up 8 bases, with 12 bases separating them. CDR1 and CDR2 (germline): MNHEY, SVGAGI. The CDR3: CASSYGGRNGYTF. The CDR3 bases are TGTGCCAGCAGTTACGGGGGCAGAAACGGCTACACCTTC.